This T cell receptor beta chain is from a study of T cell clonality in common variable immunodeficiency. The study, taken as a whole, reports: Common variable immunodeficiency TCR beta sequences reportedly had fewer deletions and N-nucleotide insertions.

Here immunoSEQ multiplex PCR was the method, and the copy in TCRdb shows in-frame clones only, minus some. Sampling found 35,000 or so clones, none seen once. The CDR3 loop spans 12 amino acids. Germline V gene lookup returns CDR1 SGHTA and CDR2 FQGNSA. Trimming shortened V by 4 bases and J by 2 bases, and 4 bases separated the two germline ends. This clone came up many times. Its antigen is unknown. Read data end 3 residues before the CDR3 end; the end is taken from the germline J gene. Sequenced material: peripheral blood mononuclear cells. The receptor was derived from a person aged 18-70 years in good health. The chain combines TRBV7-2 with TRBJ2-3; D call uncertain. CDR3 region: CASSSYTDTQYF. Incomplete CDR3 DNA: TGTGCCAGCAGCTCGTACACAGATACG.